This TCR beta chain was found in a study of cytomegalovirus exposure and HLA in healthy donors. About the research overall: Roughly 85 million unique TCRs from HLA-typed donors made up an early data release.

Samples came from healthy bone marrow donors. PCR employed 60 Vbeta and 13 Jbeta primers. Profiling relied on immunoSEQ multiplex PCR, and the TCRdb table lists in-frame clones only, not all of them. The sample lists some 110,000 clones; 55% to 80% were seen once. Germline CDR1 and CDR2: MDHEN and SYDVKM. V lost 5 bases, J lost 3 bases, and 12 bases stayed unmatched. This CDR3 has 17 residues. The sample was PBMCs. The chain combines TRBV28 with TRBJ1-5; 8 bases are a match to TRBD1. The receptor was derived from a woman in her thirties in good health and CMV-seronegative. This CDR3 is CASSRRTGWKHNQPQHF. CDR3 DNA sequence: TGTGCCAGCAGTCGCCGGACAGGGTGGAAGCACAATCAGCCCCAGCATTTT.